What follows is one TCR beta chain and its context. Its antigen is unknown. This sample is part of a study of blood T cells in healthy people across ages. Study-level points and caveats: While age rose, TCR beta diversity per million T cells dropped in a roughly linear way. Higher diversity, along with more naive CD4+ cells, distinguished long-lived donors from aged donors.

Then a second PCR, running roughly 7 to 12 cycles, was carried out with a sample-barcoded 5' primer and a J-beta primer mix. A template-switch adaptor with 12 random nucleotides tagged each cDNA molecule. TCRdb ran MiXCR on the 5' RACE reads and lists one entry per CDR3 protein. The table records 750,000 to 950,000 distinct CDR3 sequences, roughly 24% of them present only once. The CDR3 spans 15 residues. Germline V CDR1 and CDR2: SGHRS, YFSETQ. Trimming cost V 4 bases and J 1 base, with 14 bases left between them. These same records also appear under a second study, on T cells of mothers and their children. That work states: The shaping of TCR recombination output by thymic selection is similar in related and unrelated pairs.

The sequence derives from a boy younger than 18 in good health. The specimen sequenced was blood. The gene calls are TRBV5-1 and TRBJ2-5, with no clear D. The CDR3 reads CASSPGPVGQETQYF. The CDR3 DNA follows: TGCGCCAGCAGCCCCGGGCCGGTTGGCCAAGAGACCCAGTACTTC.